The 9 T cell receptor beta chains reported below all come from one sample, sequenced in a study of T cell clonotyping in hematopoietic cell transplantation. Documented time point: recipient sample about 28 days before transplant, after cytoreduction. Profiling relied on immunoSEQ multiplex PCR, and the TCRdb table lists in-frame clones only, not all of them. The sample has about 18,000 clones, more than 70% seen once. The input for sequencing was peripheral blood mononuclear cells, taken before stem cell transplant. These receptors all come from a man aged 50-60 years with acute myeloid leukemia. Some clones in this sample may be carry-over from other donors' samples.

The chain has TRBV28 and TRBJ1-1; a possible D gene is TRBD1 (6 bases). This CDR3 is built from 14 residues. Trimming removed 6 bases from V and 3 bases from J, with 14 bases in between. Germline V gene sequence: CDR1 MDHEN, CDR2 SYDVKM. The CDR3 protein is CASSQQGWDTEAFF. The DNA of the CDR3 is TGTGCCAGCAGCCAACAGGGATGGGACACTGAAGCTTTCTTT. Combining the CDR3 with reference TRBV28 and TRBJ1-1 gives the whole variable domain DVKVTQSSRYLVKRTGEKVFLECVQDMDHENMFWYRQDPGLGLRLIYFSYDVKMKEKGDIPEGYSVSREKKERFSLILESASTNQTSMYLCASSQQGWDTEAFFGQGTRLTVV.

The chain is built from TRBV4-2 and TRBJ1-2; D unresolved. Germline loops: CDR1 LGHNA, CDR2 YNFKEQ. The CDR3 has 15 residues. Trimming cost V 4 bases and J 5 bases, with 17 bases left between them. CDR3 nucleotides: TGTGCCAGCAGCCGAATTGAACGGCCCGGGTATGGCTACACCTTC. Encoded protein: CASSRIERPGYGYTF.

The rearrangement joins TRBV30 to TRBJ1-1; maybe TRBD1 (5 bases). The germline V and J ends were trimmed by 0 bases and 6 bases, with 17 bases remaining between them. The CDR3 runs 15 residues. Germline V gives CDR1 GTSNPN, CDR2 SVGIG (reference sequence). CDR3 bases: TGTGCCTGGAGTGTTCCTTCCCCAGGGAGCCCTGAAGCTTTCTTT. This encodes CAWSVPSPGSPEAFF.

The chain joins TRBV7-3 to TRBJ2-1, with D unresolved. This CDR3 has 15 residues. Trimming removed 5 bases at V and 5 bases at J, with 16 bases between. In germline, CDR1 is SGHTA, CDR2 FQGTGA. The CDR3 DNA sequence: TGTGCCAGCAGCCCTTATATCAACCCCCACAATGAGCAGTTCTTC. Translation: CASSPYINPHNEQFF.

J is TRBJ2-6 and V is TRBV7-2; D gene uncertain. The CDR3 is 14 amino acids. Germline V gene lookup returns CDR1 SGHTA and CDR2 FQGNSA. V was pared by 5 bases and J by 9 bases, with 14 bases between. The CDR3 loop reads CASSLDPAFNVLTF. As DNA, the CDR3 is TGTGCCAGCAGCCTGGACCCCGCCTTCAACGTCCTGACTTTC. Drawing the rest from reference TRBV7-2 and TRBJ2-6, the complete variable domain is GAGVSQSPSNKVTEKGKDVELRCDPISGHTALYWYRQSLGQGLEFLIYFQGNSAPDKSGLPSDRFSAERTGGSVSTLTIQRTQQEDSAVYLCASSLDPAFNVLTFGAGSRLTVL.

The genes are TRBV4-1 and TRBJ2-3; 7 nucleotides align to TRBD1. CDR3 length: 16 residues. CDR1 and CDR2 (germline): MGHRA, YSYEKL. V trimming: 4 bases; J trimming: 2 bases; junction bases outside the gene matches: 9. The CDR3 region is CASSPTTGTYTDTQYF. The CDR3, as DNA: TGCGCCAGCAGCCCTACGACAGGGACCTACACAGATACGCAGTATTTT.

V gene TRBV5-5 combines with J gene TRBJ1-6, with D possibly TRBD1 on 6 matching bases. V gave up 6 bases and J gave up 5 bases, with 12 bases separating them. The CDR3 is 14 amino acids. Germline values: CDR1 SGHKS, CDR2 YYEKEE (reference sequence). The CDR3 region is CASTGGPNNSPLHF. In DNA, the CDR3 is TGTGCCAGCACTGGGGGCCCCAATAATTCACCCCTCCACTTT.

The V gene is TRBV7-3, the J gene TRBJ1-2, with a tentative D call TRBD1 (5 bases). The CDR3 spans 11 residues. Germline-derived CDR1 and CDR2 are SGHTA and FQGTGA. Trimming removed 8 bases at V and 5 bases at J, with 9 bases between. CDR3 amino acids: CASGGRYGYTF. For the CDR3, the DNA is TGTGCCAGCGGGGGACGGTATGGCTACACCTTC.

The CDR3: CASSLAATPNYGYTF. As DNA, the CDR3 is TGCGCCAGCAGCCTCGCTGCCACACCTAACTATGGCTACACCTTC. The rearrangement joins TRBV4-1 to TRBJ1-2; D is ambiguous. Trimming removed 4 bases at V and 0 bases at J, with 12 bases between. The germline V gene has CDR1 MGHRA and CDR2 YSYEKL. This CDR3 is 15 amino acids long.